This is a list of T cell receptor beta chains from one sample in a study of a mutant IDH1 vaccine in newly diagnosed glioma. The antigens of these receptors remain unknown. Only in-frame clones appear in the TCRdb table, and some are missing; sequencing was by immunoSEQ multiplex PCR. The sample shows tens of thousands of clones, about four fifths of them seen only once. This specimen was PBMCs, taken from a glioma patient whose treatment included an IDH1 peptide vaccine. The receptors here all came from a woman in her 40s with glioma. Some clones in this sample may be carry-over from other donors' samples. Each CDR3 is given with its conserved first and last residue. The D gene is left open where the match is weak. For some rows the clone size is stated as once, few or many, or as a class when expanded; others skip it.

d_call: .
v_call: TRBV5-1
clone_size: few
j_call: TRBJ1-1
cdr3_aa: CASSLSGLGFMPHTAFF
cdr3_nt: TGCGCCAGCAGCTTGTCTGGTCTCGGCTTTATGCCCCACACCGCTTTCTTT

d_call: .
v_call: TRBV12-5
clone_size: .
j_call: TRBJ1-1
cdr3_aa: CASGSARKDVDGNTEAFF
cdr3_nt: TGTGCTAGTGGTTCCGCAAGGAAGGATGTCGACGGGAACACTGAAGCTTTCTTT

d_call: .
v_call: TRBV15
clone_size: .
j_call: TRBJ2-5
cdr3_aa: CATSRDLTETQYF
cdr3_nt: TGTGCCACCAGCAGAGATCTAACGGAGACCCAGTACTTC

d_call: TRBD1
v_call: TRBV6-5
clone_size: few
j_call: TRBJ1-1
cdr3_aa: CASSYGQGTEAFF
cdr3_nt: TGTGCCAGCAGTTACGGACAGGGGACTGAAGCTTTCTTT

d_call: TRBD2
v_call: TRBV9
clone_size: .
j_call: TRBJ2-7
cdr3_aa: CASSPGVAGYEQYF
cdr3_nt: TGTGCCAGCAGCCCCGGGGTAGCGGGATACGAGCAGTACTTC

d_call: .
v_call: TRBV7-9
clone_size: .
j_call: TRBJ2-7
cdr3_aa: CASSLQGWYEQYF
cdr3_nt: TGTGCCAGCAGCTTACAGGGATGGTACGAGCAGTACTTC

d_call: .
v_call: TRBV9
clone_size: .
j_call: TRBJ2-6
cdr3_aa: CASSVGGGPGANVLTF
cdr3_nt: TGTGCCAGCAGCGTAGGAGGGGGTCCTGGGGCCAACGTCCTGACTTTC

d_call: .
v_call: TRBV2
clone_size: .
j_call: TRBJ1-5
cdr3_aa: CASSEIGLNQPQHF
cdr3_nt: TGTGCCAGCAGTGAGATTGGGTTAAATCAGCCCCAGCATTTT

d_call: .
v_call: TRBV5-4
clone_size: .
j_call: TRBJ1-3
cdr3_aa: CASSLQGRGGNTIYF
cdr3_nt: TGTGCCAGCAGCTTACAGGGTCGAGGAGGAAACACCATATATTTT

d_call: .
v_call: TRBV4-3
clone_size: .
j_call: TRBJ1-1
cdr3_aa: CASSQGPYREHMNTEAFF
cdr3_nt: TGCGCCAGCAGCCAAGGCCCATACAGGGAACACATGAACACTGAAGCTTTCTTT

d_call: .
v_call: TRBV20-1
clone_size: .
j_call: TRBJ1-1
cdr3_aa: CSARGGVEAFF
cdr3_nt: TGCAGTGCGCGGGGGGGGGTTGAAGCTTTCTTT

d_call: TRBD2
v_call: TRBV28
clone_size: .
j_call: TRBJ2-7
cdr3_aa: CASSGKLAGASSYEQYF
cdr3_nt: TGTGCCAGCAGTGGTAAACTAGCGGGGGCCAGCTCCTACGAGCAGTACTTC

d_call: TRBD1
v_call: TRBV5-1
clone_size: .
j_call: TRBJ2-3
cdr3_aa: CASSLQGVPLTDTQYF
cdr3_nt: TGCGCCAGCAGCTTACAGGGGGTCCCTTTAACAGATACGCAGTATTTT

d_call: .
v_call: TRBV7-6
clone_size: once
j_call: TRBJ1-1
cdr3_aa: CASSFGRNTEAFF
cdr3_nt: TGTGCCAGCAGCTTTGGGAGGAACACTGAAGCTTTCTTT

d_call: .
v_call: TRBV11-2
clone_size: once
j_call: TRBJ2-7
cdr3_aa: CASSLAAAGEQYF
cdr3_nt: TGTGCCAGCAGCTTAGCGGCAGCGGGCGAGCAGTACTTC

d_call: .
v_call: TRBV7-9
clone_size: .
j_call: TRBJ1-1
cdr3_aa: CASSLGGTNTEAFF
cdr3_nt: TGTGCCAGCAGCTTAGGAGGAACGAACACTGAAGCTTTCTTT

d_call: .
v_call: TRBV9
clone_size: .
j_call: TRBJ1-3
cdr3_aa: CASSVAPRSGNTIYF
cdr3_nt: TGTGCCAGCAGCGTAGCTCCCCGGTCTGGAAACACCATATATTTT

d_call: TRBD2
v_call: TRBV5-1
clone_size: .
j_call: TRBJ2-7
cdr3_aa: CASSPHLASGSSYEQYF
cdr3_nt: TGCGCCAGCAGCCCCCACCTGGCTAGCGGGTCCTCCTACGAGCAGTACTTC

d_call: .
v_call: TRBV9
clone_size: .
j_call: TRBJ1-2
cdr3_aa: CASSVAGRVDGYTF
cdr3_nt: TGTGCCAGCAGCGTAGCCGGGAGGGTGGACGGCTACACCTTC

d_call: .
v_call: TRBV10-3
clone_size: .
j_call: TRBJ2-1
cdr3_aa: CAISYSVLYNEQFF
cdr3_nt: TGTGCCATCAGCTACAGTGTCCTCTACAATGAGCAGTTCTTC

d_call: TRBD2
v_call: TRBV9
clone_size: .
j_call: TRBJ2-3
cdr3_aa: CASSDSGGGTDTQYF
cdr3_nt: TGTGCCAGCAGCGATAGTGGGGGAGGGACAGATACGCAGTATTTT

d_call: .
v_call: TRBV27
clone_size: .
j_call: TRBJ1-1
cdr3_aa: CASRGETGIEAFF
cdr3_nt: TGTGCCAGCAGGGGGGAAACAGGGATTGAAGCTTTCTTT

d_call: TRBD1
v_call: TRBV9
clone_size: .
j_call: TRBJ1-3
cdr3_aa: CASSGTAGNTIYF
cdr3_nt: TGTGCCAGCAGTGGGACAGCTGGAAACACCATATATTTT

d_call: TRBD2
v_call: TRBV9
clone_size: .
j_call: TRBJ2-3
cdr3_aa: CASSVVSGGSSDTQYF
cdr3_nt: TGTGCCAGCAGCGTGGTGAGCGGGGGAAGCTCAGATACGCAGTATTTT

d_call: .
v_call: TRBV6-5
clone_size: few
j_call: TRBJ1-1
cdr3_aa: CASSYAAEAFF
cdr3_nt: TGTGCCAGCAGTTACGCGGCCGAAGCTTTCTTT

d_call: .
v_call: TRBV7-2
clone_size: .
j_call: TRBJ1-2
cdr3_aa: CASSSGQRDGYTF
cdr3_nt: TGTGCCAGCAGCTCAGGACAGCGAGATGGCTACACCTTC

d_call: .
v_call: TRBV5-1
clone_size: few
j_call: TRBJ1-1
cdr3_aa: CASSLANTEAFF
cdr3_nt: TGCGCCAGCAGCTTGGCTAACACTGAAGCTTTCTTT

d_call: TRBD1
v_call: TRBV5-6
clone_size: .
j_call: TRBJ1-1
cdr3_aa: CASSFVEGGTYTEAFF
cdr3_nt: TGTGCCAGCAGCTTTGTGGAAGGGGGCACTTACACTGAAGCTTTCTTT

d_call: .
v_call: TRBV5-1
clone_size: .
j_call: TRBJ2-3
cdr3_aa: CASSSGNLRTDTQYF
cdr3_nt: TGCGCCAGCAGCTCCGGGAACCTAAGGACAGATACGCAGTATTTT

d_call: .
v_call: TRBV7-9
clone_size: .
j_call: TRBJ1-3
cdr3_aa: CASSARQSSSGNTIYF
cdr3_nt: TGTGCCAGCAGCGCTAGACAGTCTTCCTCTGGAAACACCATATATTTT

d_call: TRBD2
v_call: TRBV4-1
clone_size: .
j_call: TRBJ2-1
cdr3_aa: CASSQDRAGTRGVYNEQFF
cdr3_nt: TGCGCCAGCAGCCAAGATAGGGCCGGGACGCGGGGGGTATACAATGAGCAGTTCTTC

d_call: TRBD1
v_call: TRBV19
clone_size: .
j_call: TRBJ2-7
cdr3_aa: CASSNSGQTRSYEQYF
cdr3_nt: TGTGCCAGTAGTAATTCGGGACAGACTCGTTCCTACGAGCAGTACTTC

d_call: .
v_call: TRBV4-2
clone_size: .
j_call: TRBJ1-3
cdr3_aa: CASSQAGGPTAGNTIYF
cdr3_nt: TGTGCCAGCAGCCAAGCGGGGGGACCTACTGCTGGAAACACCATATATTTT

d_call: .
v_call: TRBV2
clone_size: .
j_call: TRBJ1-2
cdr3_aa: CATIGVHGYTF
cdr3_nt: TGTGCCACCATTGGGGTCCATGGCTACACCTTC

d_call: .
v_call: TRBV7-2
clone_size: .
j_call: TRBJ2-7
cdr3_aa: CASSLAGTSYEQYF
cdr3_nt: TGTGCCAGCAGCTTAGCAGGGACCTCTTACGAGCAGTACTTC

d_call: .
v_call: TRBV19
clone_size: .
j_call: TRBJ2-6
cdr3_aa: CASSMSGANVLTF
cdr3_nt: TGTGCCAGTAGTATGTCTGGGGCCAACGTCCTGACTTTC

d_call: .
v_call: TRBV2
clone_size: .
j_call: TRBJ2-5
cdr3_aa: CASSEEDSPKDF
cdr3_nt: TGTGCCAGCAGTGAAGAGGACAGCCCTAAGGACTTC